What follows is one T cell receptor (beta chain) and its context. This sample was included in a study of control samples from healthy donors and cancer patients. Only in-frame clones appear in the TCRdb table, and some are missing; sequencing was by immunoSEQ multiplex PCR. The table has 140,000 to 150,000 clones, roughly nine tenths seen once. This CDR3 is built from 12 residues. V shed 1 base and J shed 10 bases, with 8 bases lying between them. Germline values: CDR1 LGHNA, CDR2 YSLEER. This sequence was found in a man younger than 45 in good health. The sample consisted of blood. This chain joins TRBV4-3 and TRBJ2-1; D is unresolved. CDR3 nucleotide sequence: TGCGCCAGCAGCCAAGCGCTCGGAGAGCAGTTCTTC. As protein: CASSQALGEQFF.